This entry concerns a single T cell receptor (beta chain). Its antigen is as yet unknown. Trimming at V came to 3 bases and at J to 8 bases, leaving 0 bases not matched to a gene. The length of the CDR3 is 12 residues. The germline CDR1 and CDR2 sequences are ENHRY and SYGVKD. The data originate from a study of Ad26.COV2.S vaccination and SARS-CoV-2 variants. The treatment was: 19 received Ad26.COV2.S at low or high dose, single or two shots; about 5 received placebo; per-sample allocation not given. Specimen acquisition occurred on day 63 following the initial vaccine or placebo injection. Data came from immunoSEQ multiplex PCR; TCRdb stores just in-frame clones and leaves some out. Here the sample spans 300,000 to 400,000 clones, around 90% being singletons. Study-level points and caveats: Reportedly, after vaccination the spike-specific CD8+ and CD4+ T cell responses displayed substantial breadth. Recipients of either vaccine or placebo displayed similar breadth of non-spike TCRs. Vaccinees showed greater spike-specific TCR breadth than placebo recipients.

This material consisted of peripheral blood, taken in a trial of Ad26.COV2.S vaccine versus placebo. The clonotype originates from a person between 18 and 60 years old who received the Ad26.COV2.S COVID-19 vaccine or a placebo. The chain joins TRBV10-3 to TRBJ2-1; TRBD2 matches at 8 bases. CDR3 in DNA: TGTGCCATCAGTGACGGGGGGGATGAGCAGTTCTTC. Its translation is CAISDGGDEQFF.